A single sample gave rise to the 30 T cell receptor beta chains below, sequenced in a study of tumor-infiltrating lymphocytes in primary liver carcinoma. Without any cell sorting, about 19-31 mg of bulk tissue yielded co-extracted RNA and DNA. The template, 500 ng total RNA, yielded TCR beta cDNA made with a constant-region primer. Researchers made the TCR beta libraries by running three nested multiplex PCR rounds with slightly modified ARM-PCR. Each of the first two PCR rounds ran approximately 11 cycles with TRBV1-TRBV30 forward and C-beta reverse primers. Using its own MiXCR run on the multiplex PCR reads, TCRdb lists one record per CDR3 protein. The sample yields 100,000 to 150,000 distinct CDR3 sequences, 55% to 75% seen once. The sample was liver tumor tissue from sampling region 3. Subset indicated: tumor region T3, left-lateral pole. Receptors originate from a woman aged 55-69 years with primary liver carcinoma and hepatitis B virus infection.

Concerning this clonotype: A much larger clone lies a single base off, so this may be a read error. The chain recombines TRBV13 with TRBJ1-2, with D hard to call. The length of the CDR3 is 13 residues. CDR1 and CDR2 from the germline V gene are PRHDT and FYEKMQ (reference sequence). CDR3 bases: TGTGCCAGGAGCTTACTGTCTAACTATGGCTACACCTTC. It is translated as CARSLLSNYGYTF.

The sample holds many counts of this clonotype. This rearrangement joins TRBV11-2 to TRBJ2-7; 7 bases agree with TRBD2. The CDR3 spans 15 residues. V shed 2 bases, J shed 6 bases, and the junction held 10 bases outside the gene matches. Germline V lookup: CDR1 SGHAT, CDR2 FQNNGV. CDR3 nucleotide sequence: TGTGCCAGCAGCTTAAACGCGGGAGCCTTTAGCGAGCAGTACTTC. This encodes CASSLNAGAFSEQYF.

The DNA of the CDR3 is TGTGCCAGCAGCCGAAGGGACTCCAGGGAGCAGTTCTTC. Its protein is CASSRRDSREQFF. The chain employs TRBV6-2 or TRBV6-3 and TRBJ2-1; a possible D gene is TRBD2 (6 bases). V dropped 6 bases and J dropped 10 bases, with 16 bases sitting between them. The CDR3 sequence is 13 residues long. Germline CDR1 is MNHEY and CDR2 is SVGEGT.

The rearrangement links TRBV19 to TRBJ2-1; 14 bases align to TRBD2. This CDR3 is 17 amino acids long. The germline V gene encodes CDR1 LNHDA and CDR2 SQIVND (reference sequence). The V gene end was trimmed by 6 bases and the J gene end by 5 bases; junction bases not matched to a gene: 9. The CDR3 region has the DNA TGTGCCAGTAGAAGCCGACTAGCGGGAGGGCTTAACAATGAGCAGTTCTTC. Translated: CASRSRLAGGLNNEQFF.

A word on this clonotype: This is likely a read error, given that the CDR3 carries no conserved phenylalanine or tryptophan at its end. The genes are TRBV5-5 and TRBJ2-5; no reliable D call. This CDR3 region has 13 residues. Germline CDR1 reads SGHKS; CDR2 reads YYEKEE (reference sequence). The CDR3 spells CASSLLTEEIQYI. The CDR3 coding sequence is TGTGCCAGCAGCTTGTTAACTGAGGAGATCCAGTACATC.

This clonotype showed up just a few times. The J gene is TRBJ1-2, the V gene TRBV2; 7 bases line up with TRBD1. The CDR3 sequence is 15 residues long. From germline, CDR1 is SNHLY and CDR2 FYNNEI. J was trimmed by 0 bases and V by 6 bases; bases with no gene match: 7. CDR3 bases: TGTGCCAGCAGCACAGGGGTACGGGCTAACTATGGCTACACCTTC. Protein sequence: CASSTGVRANYGYTF.

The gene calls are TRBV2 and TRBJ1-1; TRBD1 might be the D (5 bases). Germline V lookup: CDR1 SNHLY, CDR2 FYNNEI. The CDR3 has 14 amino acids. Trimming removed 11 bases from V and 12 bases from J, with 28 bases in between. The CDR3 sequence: CADKSQTGGVEPFF. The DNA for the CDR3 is TGTGCCGACAAAAGTCAAACGGGGGGAGTTGAGCCTTTCTTT.

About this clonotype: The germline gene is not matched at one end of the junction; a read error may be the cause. CDR3 residues: CASNLGGGSFYKEQFF. Here the CDR3 DNA reads TGTGCCAGCAACTTAGGAGGCGGGAGTTTTTACAAAGAGCAGTTCTTC. The chain couples TRBV11-2 to TRBJ2-1, with 7 nucleotides matching TRBD2. The CDR3 sequence is 16 residues long. In germline, CDR1 is SGHAT, CDR2 FQNNGV.

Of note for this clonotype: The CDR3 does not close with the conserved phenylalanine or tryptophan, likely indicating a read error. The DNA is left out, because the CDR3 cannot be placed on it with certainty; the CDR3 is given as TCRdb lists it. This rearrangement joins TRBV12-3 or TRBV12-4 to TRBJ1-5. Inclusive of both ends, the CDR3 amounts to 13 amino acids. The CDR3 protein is CASSLAGRQSQHL.

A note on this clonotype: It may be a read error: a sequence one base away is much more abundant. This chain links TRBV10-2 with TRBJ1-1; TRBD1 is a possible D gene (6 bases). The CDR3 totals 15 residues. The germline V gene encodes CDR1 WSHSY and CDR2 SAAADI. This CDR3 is CASSESRGANTVAFF. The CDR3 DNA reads TGCGCCAGCAGTGAGTCTCGGGGGGCCAACACTGTAGCTTTCTTT.

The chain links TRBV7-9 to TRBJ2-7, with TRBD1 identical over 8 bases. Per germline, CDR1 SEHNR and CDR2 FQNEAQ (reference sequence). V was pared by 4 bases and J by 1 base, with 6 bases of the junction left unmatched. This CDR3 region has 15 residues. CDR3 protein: CASSSDRVSSYEQYF. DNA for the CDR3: TGTGCCAGCAGCTCGGACAGGGTCAGTTCCTACGAGCAGTACTTC.

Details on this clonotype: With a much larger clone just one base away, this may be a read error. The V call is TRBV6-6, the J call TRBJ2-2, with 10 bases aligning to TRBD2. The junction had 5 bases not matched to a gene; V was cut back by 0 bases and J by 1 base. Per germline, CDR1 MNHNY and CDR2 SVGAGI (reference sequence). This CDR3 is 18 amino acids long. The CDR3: CASSYSASGSGNTGELFF. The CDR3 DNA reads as TGTGCCAGCAGTTACTCTGCTAGCGGGAGTGGGAACACCGGGGAGCTGTTTTTT.

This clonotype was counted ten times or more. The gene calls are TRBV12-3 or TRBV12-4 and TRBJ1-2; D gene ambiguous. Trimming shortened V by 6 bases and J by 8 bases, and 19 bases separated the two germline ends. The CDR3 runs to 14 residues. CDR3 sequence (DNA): TGTGCCAGCAGCCCTCCTCTATTAGAGCGGGGCTACACCTTC. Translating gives CASSPPLLERGYTF.

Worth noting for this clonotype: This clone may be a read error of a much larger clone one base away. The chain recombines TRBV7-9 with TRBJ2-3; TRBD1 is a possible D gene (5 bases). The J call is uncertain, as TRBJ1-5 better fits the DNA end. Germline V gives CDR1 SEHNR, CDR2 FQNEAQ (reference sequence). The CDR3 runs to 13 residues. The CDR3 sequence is CASSFQGTDTQHF. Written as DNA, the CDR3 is TGTGCCAGCAGCTTTCAGGGTACAGATACGCAGCATTTT.

The CDR3 region is CASSFQTDSNTGELFF. DNA of the CDR3: TGTGCCAGCAGCTTCCAGACAGACTCTAATACCGGGGAGCTGTTTTTT. V and J are TRBV11-2 and TRBJ2-2; D perhaps matches TRBD1 (5 bases). This CDR3 has 16 amino acids. In germline, CDR1 is SGHAT, CDR2 FQNNGV. Trimming pared 3 bases from V and 5 bases from J, leaving 16 bases between.

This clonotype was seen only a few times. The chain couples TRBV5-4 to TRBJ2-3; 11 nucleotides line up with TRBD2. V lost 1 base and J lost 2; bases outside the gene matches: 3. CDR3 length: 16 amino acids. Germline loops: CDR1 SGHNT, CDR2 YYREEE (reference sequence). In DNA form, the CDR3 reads TGTGCCAGCAGCTTGACTAGCGGGGGCCCCACAGATACGCAGTATTTT. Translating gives CASSLTSGGPTDTQYF.

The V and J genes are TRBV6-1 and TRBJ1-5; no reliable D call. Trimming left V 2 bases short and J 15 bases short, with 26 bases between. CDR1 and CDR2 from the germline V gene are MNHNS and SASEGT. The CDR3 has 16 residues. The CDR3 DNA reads TGTGCCAGCAGTGAAAGCTCCGGCCTAAGAAATCAGTCCCGGCATTTT. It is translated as CASSESSGLRNQSRHF.

This CDR3 is CASSFLGYDSTF. The CDR3 nucleotides are TGTGCCAGCAGTTTTTTGGGCTATGACTCCACCTTC. The gene calls are TRBV28 and TRBJ1-2; D is ambiguous. Germline V gives CDR1 MDHEN, CDR2 SYDVKM. Trimming left V 3 bases short and J 13 bases short, with 15 bases between. The CDR3 is made up of 12 amino acids.

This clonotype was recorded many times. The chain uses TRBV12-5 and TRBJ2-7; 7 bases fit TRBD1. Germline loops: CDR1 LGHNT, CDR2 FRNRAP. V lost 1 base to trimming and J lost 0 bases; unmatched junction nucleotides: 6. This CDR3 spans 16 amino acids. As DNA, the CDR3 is TGTGCTAGTGGTTTGGGCCCGGGACAGTACTCCTACGAGCAGTACTTC. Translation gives CASGLGPGQYSYEQYF.

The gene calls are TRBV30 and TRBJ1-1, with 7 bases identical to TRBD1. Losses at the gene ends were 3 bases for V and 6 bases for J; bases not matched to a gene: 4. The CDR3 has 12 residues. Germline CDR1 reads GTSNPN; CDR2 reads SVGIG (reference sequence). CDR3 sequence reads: CAWRTGFAEAFF. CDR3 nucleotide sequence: TGTGCCTGGAGGACAGGGTTTGCTGAAGCTTTCTTT.

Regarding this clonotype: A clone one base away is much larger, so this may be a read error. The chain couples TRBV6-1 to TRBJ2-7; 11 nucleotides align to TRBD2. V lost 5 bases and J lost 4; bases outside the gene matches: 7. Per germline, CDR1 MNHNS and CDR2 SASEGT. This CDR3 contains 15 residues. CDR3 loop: CASSITGTSGYEQYF. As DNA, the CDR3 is TGTGCCAGCAGTATTACCGGGACTAGCGGTTACGAGCAGTACTTC.

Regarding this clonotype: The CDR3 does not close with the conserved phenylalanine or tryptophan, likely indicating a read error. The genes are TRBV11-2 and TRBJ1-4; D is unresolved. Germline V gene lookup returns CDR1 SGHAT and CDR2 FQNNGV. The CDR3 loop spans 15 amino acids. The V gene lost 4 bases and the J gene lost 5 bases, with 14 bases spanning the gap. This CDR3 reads CASSYGIGRNEKLFL. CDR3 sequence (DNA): TGTGCCAGCAGCTACGGGATAGGGAGAAATGAAAAACTGTTTCTC.

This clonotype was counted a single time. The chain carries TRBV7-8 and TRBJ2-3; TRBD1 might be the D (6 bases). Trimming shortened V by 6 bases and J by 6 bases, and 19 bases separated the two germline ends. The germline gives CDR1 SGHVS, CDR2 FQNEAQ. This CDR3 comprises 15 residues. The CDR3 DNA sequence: TGTGCCAGCAGTAAAGGACAGAGGATCTGGGATACGCAGTATTTT. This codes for CASSKGQRIWDTQYF.

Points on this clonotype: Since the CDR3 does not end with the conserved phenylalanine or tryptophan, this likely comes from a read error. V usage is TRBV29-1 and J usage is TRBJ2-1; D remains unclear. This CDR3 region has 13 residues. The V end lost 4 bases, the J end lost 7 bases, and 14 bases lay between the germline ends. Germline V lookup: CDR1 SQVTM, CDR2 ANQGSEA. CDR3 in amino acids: CSVAEPTQNEQFL. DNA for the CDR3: TGCAGCGTTGCAGAACCAACACAGAATGAGCAGTTCTTA.

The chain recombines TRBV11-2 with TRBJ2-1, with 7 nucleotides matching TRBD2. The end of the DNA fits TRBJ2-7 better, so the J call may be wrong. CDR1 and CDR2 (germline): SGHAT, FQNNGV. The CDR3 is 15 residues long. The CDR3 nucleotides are TGTGCCAGCAGCTGGGTTAGCGGGTTTAACAGTGAGCAGTACTTC. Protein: CASSWVSGFNSEQYF.

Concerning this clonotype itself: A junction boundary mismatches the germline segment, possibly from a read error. CDR3 region: CARSFPGVKTQYF. DNA of the CDR3: TGTGCCAGAAGCTTTCCCGGGGTGAAGACTCAGTACTTC. V is TRBV11-2 and J is TRBJ2-5; tentative D call: TRBD2 (5 bases). CDR3 length: 13 amino acids. Germline lookup yields CDR1 SGHAT and CDR2 FQNNGV.

The CDR3 DNA is TGTGCCAGCAGCTGGGCTAGTGGGTTTAACAGTCAGCAGTTCTTC. It translates to CASSWASGFNSQQFF. This chain links TRBV11-2 with TRBJ2-1; no firm D call. This CDR3 region has 15 residues. The germline CDR1 and CDR2 sequences are SGHAT and FQNNGV. The V and J ends lost 4 bases and 11 bases respectively, with 21 bases between them.

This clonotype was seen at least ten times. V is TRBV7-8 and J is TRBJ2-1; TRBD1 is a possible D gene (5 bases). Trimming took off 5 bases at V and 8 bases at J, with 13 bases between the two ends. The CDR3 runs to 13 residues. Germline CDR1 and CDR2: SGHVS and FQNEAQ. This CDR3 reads CASSAWGDYEQFF. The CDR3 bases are TGTGCCAGCAGCGCCTGGGGCGATTATGAGCAGTTCTTC.

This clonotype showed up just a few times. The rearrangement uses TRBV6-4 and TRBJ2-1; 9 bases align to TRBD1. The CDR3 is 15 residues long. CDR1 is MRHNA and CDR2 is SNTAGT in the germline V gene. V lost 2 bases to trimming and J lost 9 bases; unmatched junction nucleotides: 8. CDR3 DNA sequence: TGTGCCAGCAGTGACCGGGACAGGGAAGGTAGTGAGCAGTTCTTC. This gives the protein CASSDRDREGSEQFF.

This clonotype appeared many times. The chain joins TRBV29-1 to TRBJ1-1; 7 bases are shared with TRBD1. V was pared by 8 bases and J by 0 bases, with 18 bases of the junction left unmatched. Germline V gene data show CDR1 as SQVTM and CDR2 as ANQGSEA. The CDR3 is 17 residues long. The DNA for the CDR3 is TGCAGCACTACCGGACAGGAAGGGTGGTCCATGAACACTGAAGCTTTCTTT. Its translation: CSTTGQEGWSMNTEAFF. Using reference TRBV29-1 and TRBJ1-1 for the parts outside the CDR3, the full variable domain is SAVISQKPSRDICQRGTSLTIQCQVDSQVTMMFWYRQQPGQSLTLIATANQGSEATYESGFVIDKFPISRPNLTFSTLTVSNMSPEDSSIYLCSTTGQEGWSMNTEAFFGQGTRLTVV.